This T cell receptor (beta chain) was observed in a study of blood T cell repertoires in COVID-19. Study-wide background: Acute-phase and convalescent COVID-19 samples originated in the United States, Italy and Spain.

Trimming took 3 bases from V and 6 from J, leaving 18 bases between them. The CDR3 contains 15 residues. Germline CDR1 reads DFQATT; CDR2 reads SNEGSKA (reference sequence). Sequencing was performed with immunoSEQ multiplex PCR; in TCRdb, only in-frame clones are kept and a portion is missing. The sample includes 150,000 to 200,000 clones, about 86% of them seen just once. The V gene is TRBV20-1, the J gene TRBJ1-5; D possibly corresponds to TRBD1 (6 bases). Sequenced input: peripheral blood. The clonotype was recovered from a man in his fifties or sixties with acute or convalescent COVID-19. The DNA of the CDR3 is TGCAGTGCTAGTAGTGGTCCCAACAGGGCTCAGCCCCAGCATTTT. Amino acid sequence: CSASSGPNRAQPQHF.